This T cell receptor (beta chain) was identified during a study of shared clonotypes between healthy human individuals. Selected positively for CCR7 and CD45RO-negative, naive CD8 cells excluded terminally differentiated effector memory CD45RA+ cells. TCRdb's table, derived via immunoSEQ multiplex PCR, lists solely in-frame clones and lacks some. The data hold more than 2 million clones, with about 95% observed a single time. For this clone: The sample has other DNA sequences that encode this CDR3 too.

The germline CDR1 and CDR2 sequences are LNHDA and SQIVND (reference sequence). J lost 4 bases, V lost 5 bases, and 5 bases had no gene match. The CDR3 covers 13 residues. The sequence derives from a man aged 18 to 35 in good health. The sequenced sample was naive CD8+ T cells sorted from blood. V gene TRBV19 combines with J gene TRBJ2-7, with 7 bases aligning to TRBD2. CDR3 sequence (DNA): TGTGCCAGTAGTGCGGCGGGAGTGTACGAGCAGTACTTC. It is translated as CASSAAGVYEQYF. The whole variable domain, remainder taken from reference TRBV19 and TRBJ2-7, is DGGITQSPKYLFRKEGQNVTLSCEQNLNHDAMYWYRQDPGQGLRLIYYSQIVNDFQKGDIAEGYSVSREKKESFPLTVTSAQKNPTAFYLCASSAAGVYEQYFGPGTRLTVT.